These 29 T cell receptor beta chains were all obtained from the same sample, sequenced in a study of cytomegalovirus exposure and HLA in healthy donors. The PCR contained 60 Vbeta and 13 Jbeta primers. The table came from immunoSEQ multiplex PCR; TCRdb's copy has only in-frame clones and leaves some out. The sample holds 100,000 to 150,000 clones, roughly three quarters seen once. The sample taken for sequencing was PBMCs. The receptors shown here come from a woman in her fifties or sixties in good health and CMV-seronegative.

V is TRBV28 and J is TRBJ1-4; D is unresolved. Germline lookup yields CDR1 MDHEN and CDR2 SYDVKM. The length of the CDR3 is 15 residues. V was pared by 6 bases and J by 5 bases, with 16 bases between. The CDR3 loop reads CASRLKYTGNEKLFF. For the CDR3, the DNA is TGTGCCAGCAGACTCAAGTACACCGGGAATGAAAAACTGTTTTTT.

V usage is TRBV5-6 and J usage is TRBJ1-1, with 7 bases identical to TRBD1. J lost 4 bases, V lost 2 bases, and 5 bases had no gene match. The germline V gene has CDR1 SGHDT and CDR2 YYEEEE. CDR3 length: 14 residues. Here the CDR3 reads CASSLYRGSTEAFF. The CDR3 region has the DNA TGTGCCAGCAGCTTATACAGGGGTAGCACTGAAGCTTTCTTT. Together with reference TRBV5-6 and TRBJ1-1, the CDR3 gives the full variable domain: DAGVTQSPTHLIKTRGQQVTLRCSPKSGHDTVSWYQQALGQGPQFIFQYYEEEERQRGNFPDRFSGHQFPNYSSELNVNALLLGDSALYLCASSLYRGSTEAFFGQGTRLTVV.

The V call is TRBV27, the J call TRBJ1-1; D is unresolved. This CDR3 region has 17 residues. The V end was cut by 4 bases, the J end by 1 base, with 19 bases between. The germline V gene has CDR1 MNHEY and CDR2 SMNVEV (reference sequence). The CDR3 region has the DNA TGTGCCAGCAGTTCCATAGCCAAAGGCGATCGGAACACTGAAGCTTTCTTT. Encoded protein: CASSSIAKGDRNTEAFF.

The V and J genes are TRBV5-4 and TRBJ2-1, with 9 bases that match TRBD2. Germline CDR1 reads SGHNT; CDR2 reads YYREEE (reference sequence). J lost 7 bases, V lost 5 bases, and 7 bases had no gene match. This CDR3 spans 14 amino acids. DNA of the CDR3: TGTGCCAGCAGAAAGCGGGGGGCAGGGAATGAGCAGTTCTTC. Its translation is CASRKRGAGNEQFF.

The chain uses TRBV7-2 and TRBJ2-3, with 9 bases lining up with TRBD2. Germline V gene lookup returns CDR1 SGHTA and CDR2 FQGNSA. CDR3 length: 14 residues. The trim removed 2 bases at V and 3 bases at J, leaving 0 bases unmatched. CDR3 sequence: CASSLLAGTDTQYF. The CDR3, as DNA: TGTGCCAGCAGCTTACTAGCGGGAACAGATACGCAGTATTTT.

The chain has TRBV20-1 and TRBJ1-2, with D perhaps TRBD1 (5 bases). This CDR3 spans 11 amino acids. Germline V gene lookup returns CDR1 DFQATT and CDR2 SNEGSKA (reference sequence). Between the trimmed V and J ends, which lost 3 bases and 8 bases, there was a span of 10 bases. DNA for the CDR3: TGCAGTGCTAGCAGGGTCGACGGCTACACCTTC. This sequence encodes CSASRVDGYTF.

The rearrangement uses TRBV5-1 and TRBJ2-2; 12 bases match TRBD2. Germline V lookup: CDR1 SGHRS, CDR2 YFSETQ. The CDR3 covers 15 residues. V lost 8 bases and J lost 7; bases outside the gene matches: 9. CDR3 loop: CASVGLAGGDGELFF. CDR3 in DNA: TGCGCCAGTGTGGGACTAGCGGGTGGCGACGGGGAGCTGTTTTTT. The full variable domain, in which reference TRBV5-1 and TRBJ2-2 provide the parts outside the CDR3, is KAGVTQTPRYLIKTRGQQVTLSCSPISGHRSVSWYQQTPGQGLQFLFEYFSETQRNKGNFPGRFSGRQFSNSRSEMNVSTLELGDSALYLCASVGLAGGDGELFFGEGSRLTVL.

The V call is TRBV5-1, the J call TRBJ2-7; tentative D call: TRBD1 (6 bases). The CDR3 has 16 amino acids. Germline CDR1 SGHRS, CDR2 YFSETQ. V was shortened by 0 bases and J by 4 bases, with 17 bases between the two germline ends. CDR3 residues: CASSLEPNRVTYEQYF. The CDR3 DNA reads TGCGCCAGCAGCTTGGAACCCAACAGGGTAACGTACGAGCAGTACTTC.

V usage is TRBV28 and J usage is TRBJ2-1; TRBD1 is a possible D gene (5 bases). The CDR3 has 15 residues. The germline gives CDR1 MDHEN, CDR2 SYDVKM. V was shortened by 1 base and J by 5 bases, with 12 bases between the two germline ends. CDR3 nucleotides: TGTGCCAGCAGTTTATTCCAGGGTCGGCACAATGAGCAGTTCTTC. Translating gives CASSLFQGRHNEQFF.

The chain employs TRBV5-4 and TRBJ1-2; 9 nucleotides line up with TRBD1. V lost 5 bases to trimming and J lost 3 bases; unmatched junction nucleotides: 2. Germline V gives CDR1 SGHNT, CDR2 YYREEE (reference sequence). There are 13 residues in the CDR3. CDR3 region: CASSRDRDYGYTF. The CDR3 DNA follows: TGTGCCAGCAGTCGGGACAGGGACTATGGCTACACCTTC.

This clone was observed once. The chain is built from TRBV7-6 and TRBJ2-7; D might be TRBD2 (7 bases). V was cut by 5 bases and J by 2 bases, with 16 bases left in between. The CDR3 loop spans 15 amino acids. Germline V gives CDR1 SGHVS, CDR2 FNYEAQ. CDR3 bases: TGTGCCAGCAGCCCGCGAGGGGGGGGTCCCTACGAGCAGTACTTC. Translation: CASSPRGGGPYEQYF.

This clone was seen only a few times. The chain joins TRBV30 to TRBJ1-2; D not certain. V was shortened by 0 bases and J by 6 bases, with 11 bases between the two germline ends. The CDR3 runs 13 residues. In germline, CDR1 is GTSNPN, CDR2 SVGIG (reference sequence). The CDR3 loop is CAWSVLRRHGYTF. CDR3 nucleotide sequence: TGTGCCTGGAGTGTACTCAGGCGACATGGCTACACCTTC.

J is TRBJ2-2 and V is TRBV6-5, with 8 bases lining up with TRBD1. V lost 4 bases, J lost 2 bases, and 3 bases stayed unmatched. The length of the CDR3 is 15 residues. CDR1 is MNHEY, CDR2 SVGAGI, per germline. CDR3: CASSWDRLNTGELFF. In DNA form, the CDR3 reads TGTGCCAGCAGTTGGGACAGGCTAAACACCGGGGAGCTGTTTTTT.

Points on this clone: One end of the junction is discordant with germline, which a read error may explain. This chain joins TRBV28 and TRBJ1-1; 8 positions agree with TRBD1. Germline V lookup: CDR1 MDHEN, CDR2 SYDVKM. There are 17 residues in the CDR3. CDR3 residues: CASSSIGTGAPNTEAFF. CDR3 DNA: TGCGCCAGCAGTTCCATCGGGACAGGAGCCCCGAACACTGAAGCTTTCTTT.

This clone occurred once. The chain recombines TRBV28 with TRBJ2-7; D remains unclear. The CDR3 runs 15 residues. V lost 4 bases and J lost 6, with 19 bases in between. Germline assignment: CDR1 MDHEN and CDR2 SYDVKM. The CDR3 DNA reads as TGTGCCAGCAGTTACCCTTCCCAGGCCCACTTCGAGCAGTACTTC. Its translation: CASSYPSQAHFEQYF.

V gene TRBV11-2 combines with J gene TRBJ1-2, with D perhaps TRBD1 (6 bases). The CDR3 extends over 14 amino acids. The V and J ends lost 5 bases and 7 bases respectively, with 17 bases between them. CDR1 and CDR2 (germline): SGHAT, FQNNGV. CDR3 region: CASSASFPRGGYTF. The CDR3 nucleotides read TGTGCCAGCAGCGCCTCGTTCCCCAGGGGTGGCTACACCTTC.

This clone was counted between two and nine times. V and J are TRBV7-9 and TRBJ1-2; 7 bases are a match to TRBD1. The V segment lost 4 bases and the J segment 4 bases; nucleotides outside the gene matches: 3. The CDR3 consists of 13 residues. From germline, CDR1 is SEHNR and CDR2 FQNEAQ (reference sequence). In DNA, the CDR3 is TGTGCCAGCAGCTGGGACAGCGGCTATGGCTACACCTTC. Residues: CASSWDSGYGYTF.

V and J are TRBV7-3 and TRBJ2-7; possible D gene TRBD1, 6 bases. CDR3 length: 15 amino acids. V lost 5 bases to trimming and J lost 0 bases, with 14 bases between them. CDR1 is SGHTA, CDR2 FQGTGA, per germline. CDR3 in DNA: TGTGCCAGCAGCAAGGACAGTGGAAGCTCCTACGAGCAGTACTTC. Translating gives CASSKDSGSSYEQYF.

The chain is built from TRBV2 and TRBJ1-5; 9 nucleotides align to TRBD1. Germline-derived CDR1 and CDR2 are SNHLY and FYNNEI. The J segment lost 0 bases and the V segment lost 6 bases, leaving 9 bases of the junction unmatched. This CDR3 has 17 residues. This CDR3 reads CASRRGTGTYSNQPQHF. CDR3 coding DNA: TGTGCCAGCAGGAGGGGGACAGGGACCTATAGCAATCAGCCCCAGCATTTT.

The rearrangement joins TRBV18 to TRBJ2-3; 9 positions agree with TRBD1. Trimming took 6 bases from V and 11 from J; bases not matched to a gene: 15. Germline loops: CDR1 KGHSH, CDR2 LQKENI. The CDR3 sequence is 15 residues long. CDR3 bases: TGTGCCAGCTCGCCGGGACAGGGTGGGTCGTATGGGCAGTATTTT. It yields the protein CASSPGQGGSYGQYF. The full variable domain, its missing parts supplied by reference TRBV18 and TRBJ2-3, is NAGVMQNPRHLVRRRGQEARLRCSPMKGHSHVYWYRQLPEEGLKFMVYLQKENIIDESGMPKERFSAEFPKEGPSILRIQQVVRGDSAAYFCASSPGQGGSYGQYFGPGTRLTVL.

V is TRBV5-4 and J is TRBJ2-5, with TRBD2 identical over 7 bases. V trimming: 4 bases; J trimming: 4 bases; junction bases outside the gene matches: 10. Germline CDR1 SGHNT, CDR2 YYREEE (reference sequence). The CDR3 is made up of 15 amino acids. The CDR3 spells CASSLPLSGGETQYF. As DNA, the CDR3 is TGTGCCAGCAGCCTCCCCCTCTCGGGGGGAGAGACCCAGTACTTC.

The chain recombines TRBV5-5 with TRBJ1-5; 9 bases line up with TRBD1. V shed 2 bases, J shed 6 bases, and the junction held 9 bases outside the gene matches. The CDR3 extends over 16 amino acids. Germline values: CDR1 SGHKS, CDR2 YYEKEE (reference sequence). In nucleotides, the CDR3 is TGTGCCAGCAGCTTAGATCCCGGGACAGGGTTTCAGCCCCAGCATTTT. It codes for CASSLDPGTGFQPQHF.

The CDR3: CASSQGLAGGIYNEQFF. The CDR3 DNA reads TGCGCCAGCAGCCAAGGACTAGCGGGGGGGATCTACAATGAGCAGTTCTTC. The V and J genes are TRBV4-1 and TRBJ2-1; 14 bases line up with TRBD2. Trimming took 1 base from V and 3 from J; bases not matched to a gene: 2. The germline CDR1 and CDR2 sequences are MGHRA and YSYEKL. The CDR3 is made up of 17 amino acids.

This chain connects TRBV27 to TRBJ1-5; 8 nucleotides match TRBD1. Trimming at V came to 5 bases and at J to 5 bases, leaving 11 bases not matched to a gene. Germline values: CDR1 MNHEY, CDR2 SMNVEV (reference sequence). The CDR3 is 16 amino acids. The CDR3 here is CASSGSRTGSYQPQHF. Written as DNA, the CDR3 is TGTGCCAGCAGTGGGAGCCGGACAGGGAGTTATCAGCCCCAGCATTTT.

The chain links TRBV28 to TRBJ1-3, with no clear D. This CDR3 comprises 15 residues. CDR1 MDHEN and CDR2 SYDVKM come from the germline V gene. Trimming removed 11 bases from V and 3 bases from J, with 20 bases in between. The CDR3 DNA reads TGTGCCTCCCAGAGGGCAGCAAGAAGTGGAAACACCATATATTTT. Protein sequence: CASQRAARSGNTIYF.

CDR3 DNA sequence: TGTGCCAGCAGTTACTCGCTCGCGGGTGGCTACACCTTC. Protein: CASSYSLAGGYTF. The chain links TRBV6-6 to TRBJ1-2; D gene ambiguous. This CDR3 has 13 amino acids. The V gene's germline CDR1 is MNHNY and CDR2 SVGAGI (reference sequence). V lost 0 bases and J lost 7, with 9 bases in between.

CDR3 region: CASSKGIWTEAFF. The CDR3 DNA is TGTGCCAGCAGCAAGGGGATTTGGACTGAAGCTTTCTTT. V and J are TRBV27 and TRBJ1-1; D might be TRBD1 (5 bases). CDR3 length: 13 amino acids. Trimming shortened V by 6 bases and J by 5 bases, and 13 bases separated the two germline ends. Germline V gene data show CDR1 as MNHEY and CDR2 as SMNVEV (reference sequence).

This clone was counted a single time. This chain uses TRBV19 with TRBJ1-1, with 8 nucleotides matching TRBD1. V shed 7 bases, J shed 4 bases, and the junction held 17 bases outside the gene matches. The CDR3 runs 17 residues. Germline assignment: CDR1 LNHDA and CDR2 SQIVND (reference sequence). CDR3 loop: CASIQSGGGFMSTEAFF. CDR3 nucleotide sequence: TGTGCCAGTATACAATCAGGGGGCGGATTTATGTCCACTGAAGCTTTCTTT.

The chain combines TRBV6-1 with TRBJ2-5; D perhaps matches TRBD2 (5 bases). There are 16 residues in the CDR3. The V gene's germline CDR1 is MNHNS and CDR2 SASEGT. The V gene lost 1 base and the J gene lost 5 bases, with 17 bases spanning the gap. CDR3: CASSEGFGVIGETQYF. CDR3 DNA sequence: TGTGCCAGCAGTGAAGGTTTCGGGGTGATTGGTGAGACCCAGTACTTC.